This T cell receptor (beta chain) was retrieved from a study of technical replicates of blood from a few donors (TCRdb year 2017). Preparation of the library involved the immunoSEQ multiplex PCR assay. This immuneACCESS table, as held by TCRdb, lists in-frame sequences with V and J called but not all clones. Of the missing ones, under half trace to an unresolved V gene in checked studies; the others have no known cause. The sample table contains just over 75,000 clones; only one count was recorded for more than 85% of them. Over 0.4% of the sample is held by the ten biggest clonotypes. Taken from the germline V gene, the CDR1 and CDR2 loops are MGHDK and SYGVNS. The CDR3 covers 15 residues, taking in both the cysteine and the phenylalanine. Only CDR3 DNA remains: 45 bases, in frame from the first base. For this chain, trimming is 4 bases at the V end and 3 bases at the J end, and the number of junction bases without a gene match is 5.

As to this clone: The antigen it binds to is not known. The input lacks base qualities; no much larger clone sits a single base away.

The clonotype was recovered from a human donor in good health. Sequences were obtained from T cells isolated from PBMCs. The sequence is built from TRBV25-1 and TRBJ2-2, with TRBD1 identical over 7 junction bases. The DNA sequence is given as TGTGCCAGCAGTGTCCTTGACAGGGACACCGGGGAGCTGTTTTTT. This codes for CASSVLDRDTGELFF.